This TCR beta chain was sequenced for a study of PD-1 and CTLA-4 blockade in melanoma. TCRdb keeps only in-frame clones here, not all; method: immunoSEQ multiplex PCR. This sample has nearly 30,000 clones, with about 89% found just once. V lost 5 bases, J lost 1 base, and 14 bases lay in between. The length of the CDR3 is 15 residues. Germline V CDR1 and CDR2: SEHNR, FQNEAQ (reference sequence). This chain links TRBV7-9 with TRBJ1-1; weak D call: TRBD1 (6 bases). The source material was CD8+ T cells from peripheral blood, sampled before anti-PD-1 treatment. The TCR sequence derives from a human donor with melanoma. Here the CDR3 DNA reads TGTGCCAGCAGCCCCCCGGGACACTCGAACACTGAAGCTTTCTTT. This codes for CASSPPGHSNTEAFF.